One sample yielded the 26 T cell receptor beta chains listed below, sequenced in a study of cytomegalovirus exposure and HLA in healthy donors. With 60 Vbeta and 13 Jbeta primers, the PCR was carried out. The repertoire was sequenced with immunoSEQ multiplex PCR; TCRdb's copy has only in-frame clones and lacks some. The sample records 130,000 to 150,000 clones, just under 85% being singletons. The sample consisted of PBMCs. These receptors were obtained from a woman aged 55-70 years in good health and CMV-seropositive.

This chain uses TRBV7-9 with TRBJ2-1, with TRBD2 as a possible D gene (5 bases). This CDR3 contains 14 residues. CDR1 and CDR2 (germline): SEHNR, FQNEAQ (reference sequence). The germline V and J ends were trimmed by 5 bases and 0 bases, with 8 bases remaining between them. This chain's CDR3 is CASSPGSSYNEQFF. The DNA of the CDR3 is TGTGCCAGCAGCCCGGGGAGCTCCTACAATGAGCAGTTCTTC.

This clone was found a few times. The V and J genes are TRBV7-9 and TRBJ1-4, with TRBD1 matching over 9 bases. CDR3 length equals 17 residues. CDR1 and CDR2 from the germline V gene are SEHNR and FQNEAQ (reference sequence). Trimming removed 2 bases from V and 1 base from J; junction bases left unmatched: 5. CDR3 residues: CASSLLGTGLTNEKLFF. The CDR3 DNA reads as TGTGCCAGCAGCTTACTGGGGACAGGGCTAACTAATGAAAAACTGTTTTTT.

This clone has only a few counts. This sequence joins TRBV18 and TRBJ2-1; D may be TRBD1 (7 bases). The germline V and J ends were trimmed by 3 bases and 5 bases, with 14 bases remaining between them. Germline CDR1 is KGHSH and CDR2 is LQKENI. There are 15 residues in the CDR3. The CDR3 protein is CASSPAGTANNEQFF. The CDR3 coding sequence is TGTGCCAGCTCACCGGCGGGGACAGCCAACAATGAGCAGTTCTTC.

This clone was observed a single time. The chain links TRBV2 to TRBJ2-2, with 7 bases lining up with TRBD1. The J segment lost 0 bases and the V segment lost 7 bases, leaving 11 bases of the junction unmatched. The CDR3 loop spans 17 amino acids. Looked up from germline, CDR1 is SNHLY and CDR2 is FYNNEI. CDR3 in amino acids: CASNGGPGQSNTGELFF. For the CDR3, the DNA is TGTGCCAGCAATGGGGGACCGGGACAGTCGAACACCGGGGAGCTGTTTTTT.

V is TRBV2 and J is TRBJ2-3; 7 bases align to TRBD2. Germline-derived CDR1 and CDR2 are SNHLY and FYNNEI. The CDR3 totals 14 residues. The ends lost 5 bases at V and 4 bases at J; junction bases unmatched: 6. The CDR3 bases are TGTGCCAGCAGTTATCGGGGGGTGGCAGATACGCAGTATTTT. As protein: CASSYRGVADTQYF.

V and J are TRBV11-2 and TRBJ2-1; TRBD2 matches 9 bases. Germline lookup yields CDR1 SGHAT and CDR2 FQNNGV. This CDR3 has 15 amino acids. V gave up 5 bases and J gave up 10 bases; unmatched junction bases: 12. The CDR3 sequence: CASSNRLAEGGEQFF. The DNA of the CDR3 is TGTGCCAGCAGCAATCGACTAGCGGAAGGGGGGGAGCAGTTCTTC.

This CDR3 reads CASSLGGRAPLTDTQYF. For the CDR3, the DNA is TGTGCCAGCAGCCTCGGGGGGAGGGCCCCCCTCACAGATACGCAGTATTTT. This chain joins TRBV7-2 and TRBJ2-3; 7 bases line up with TRBD2. V lost 5 bases, J lost 2 bases, and 13 bases stayed unmatched. Germline CDR1 SGHTA, CDR2 FQGNSA. CDR3 size: 17 residues. The variable domain in full, with the rest retrieved from reference TRBV7-2 and TRBJ2-3, is GAGVSQSPSNKVTEKGKDVELRCDPISGHTALYWYRQSLGQGLEFLIYFQGNSAPDKSGLPSDRFSAERTGGSVSTLTIQRTQQEDSAVYLCASSLGGRAPLTDTQYFGPGTRLTVL.

The chain has TRBV12-5 and TRBJ2-3, with TRBD1 matching 8 bases. Trimming took 4 bases from V and 5 from J; bases not matched to a gene: 8. This CDR3 spans 15 amino acids. The germline gives CDR1 LGHNT, CDR2 FRNRAP. The CDR3 is CASGSTGQAGDTQYF. Written as DNA, the CDR3 is TGTGCTAGTGGTTCCACGGGACAGGCAGGAGATACGCAGTATTTT.

V usage is TRBV2 and J usage is TRBJ2-7; TRBD1 agrees at 9 bases. CDR1 and CDR2 (germline): SNHLY, FYNNEI. V trimming: 3 bases; J trimming: 6 bases; junction bases outside the gene matches: 3. This CDR3 comprises 13 residues. CDR3 nucleotides: TGTGCCAGCAGTGAGGGGACAGGGCTCGAGCAGTACTTC. It translates to CASSEGTGLEQYF. Drawing the rest from reference TRBV2 and TRBJ2-7, the complete variable domain is EPEVTQTPSHQVTQMGQEVILRCVPISNHLYFYWYRQILGQKVEFLVSFYNNEISEKSEIFDDQFSVERPDGSNFTLKIRSTKLEDSAMYFCASSEGTGLEQYFGPGTRLTVT.

The chain employs TRBV7-9 and TRBJ1-5; 10 positions agree with TRBD1. The germline CDR1 and CDR2 sequences are SEHNR and FQNEAQ (reference sequence). CDR3 length: 14 amino acids. With V trimmed by 5 bases and J by 5 bases, 3 bases remained unmatched. The CDR3 spells CASSKDRGDQPQHF. The CDR3 DNA follows: TGTGCCAGCAGCAAGGACAGGGGGGATCAGCCCCAGCATTTT.

This chain connects TRBV28 to TRBJ1-2, with D unresolved. Per the germline V gene, CDR1 is MDHEN and CDR2 is SYDVKM. V gave up 5 bases and J gave up 3 bases, with 7 bases separating them. CDR3 length: 12 amino acids. The CDR3 sequence: CASSARDYGYTF. In nucleotides, the CDR3 is TGTGCCAGCAGTGCTCGAGACTATGGCTACACCTTC.

This chain links TRBV5-6 with TRBJ2-5; D is possibly TRBD2 (5 bases). The tail of the sequence fits TRBJ2-7 better, so the J call may be wrong. Per germline, CDR1 SGHDT and CDR2 YYEEEE. This CDR3 comprises 12 residues. CDR3 sequence reads: CASSFGVYEQYF. In nucleotides, the CDR3 is TGTGCCAGCAGCTTCGGGGTGTACGAGCAGTACTTC.

V and J are TRBV27 and TRBJ2-3; 7 bases agree with TRBD2. CDR3 size: 14 residues. The germline CDR1 and CDR2 sequences are MNHEY and SMNVEV (reference sequence). Trimming cost V 5 bases and J 0 bases; bases outside gene matches: 2. CDR3 nucleotide sequence: TGTGCCAGCAGTGGCGGGAGAAGCACAGATACGCAGTATTTT. Residues: CASSGGRSTDTQYF.

This sequence joins TRBV19 and TRBJ2-1; tentatively, D is TRBD2 (5 bases). The CDR3 spans 15 residues. CDR1 and CDR2 from the germline V gene are LNHDA and SQIVND (reference sequence). V was pared by 3 bases and J by 1 base, with 10 bases between. The CDR3 nucleotides read TGTGCCAGTAGTATTGCGGACTTTTCCTACAATGAGCAGTTCTTC. Protein sequence: CASSIADFSYNEQFF.

This rearrangement joins TRBV4-3 to TRBJ2-2; 10 bases are a match to TRBD2. Germline CDR1 reads LGHNA; CDR2 reads YSLEER. The ends lost 1 base at V and 5 bases at J; junction bases unmatched: 1. The CDR3 covers 15 residues. CDR3 sequence reads: CASSQGTSGTGELFF. Written as DNA, the CDR3 is TGCGCCAGCAGCCAAGGGACTAGCGGTACCGGGGAGCTGTTTTTT.

The chain uses TRBV29-1 and TRBJ2-2; 9 bases match TRBD1. Germline V lookup: CDR1 SQVTM, CDR2 ANQGSEA. The CDR3 totals 14 residues. The J segment lost 1 base and the V segment lost 5 bases, leaving 2 bases of the junction unmatched. Here the CDR3 reads CSVSTGGNTGELFF. CDR3 nucleotides: TGCAGCGTTTCGACAGGGGGGAACACCGGGGAGCTGTTTTTT.

This chain joins TRBV12-5 and TRBJ2-3, with 8 bases that match TRBD1. From germline, CDR1 is LGHNT and CDR2 FRNRAP. The CDR3 covers 16 residues. V was pared by 5 bases and J by 1 base, with 8 bases of the junction left unmatched. CDR3 DNA: TGTGCTAGTGGTCCCCTGGACAGGGACGGCACAGATACGCAGTATTTT. This codes for CASGPLDRDGTDTQYF.

The genes are TRBV6-5 and TRBJ1-5, with 7 bases lining up with TRBD1. V lost 7 bases and J lost 8; bases outside the gene matches: 11. CDR1 is MNHEY, CDR2 SVGAGI, per germline. This CDR3 has 14 amino acids. CDR3 in DNA: TGTGCCAGCAACCATAGAGGACAGGAGGAGCCCCAGCATTTT. Its translation: CASNHRGQEEPQHF.

The V gene is TRBV9, the J gene TRBJ1-4; 8 nucleotides line up with TRBD1. Trimming took 4 bases from V and 10 from J; bases not matched to a gene: 9. The CDR3 spans 14 residues. The V gene's germline CDR1 is SGDLS and CDR2 YYNGEE. The CDR3 DNA follows: TGTGCCAGCAGCTCCCGGACAGGGCTCGGAAAACTGTTTTTT. Translated: CASSSRTGLGKLFF.

The chain links TRBV6-1 to TRBJ2-7; 10 nucleotides align to TRBD2. This CDR3 is built from 13 residues. Germline CDR1 reads MNHNS; CDR2 reads SASEGT. Losses at the gene ends were 4 bases for V and 3 bases for J; bases not matched to a gene: 0. The CDR3 is CASSGTSGYEQYF. Here the CDR3 DNA reads TGTGCCAGCAGTGGGACTAGCGGCTACGAGCAGTACTTC.

The chain recombines TRBV7-2 with TRBJ1-2; D is unclear. V lost 1 base, J lost 8 bases, and 26 bases lay in between. CDR1 and CDR2 (germline): SGHTA, FQGNSA. This CDR3 contains 18 residues. CDR3 in amino acids: CASSLVGINSGEIGGYTF. The CDR3 DNA sequence: TGTGCCAGCAGCTTAGTGGGGATAAATTCCGGGGAAATCGGAGGCTACACCTTC.

The V gene is TRBV11-2, the J gene TRBJ1-2; D not certain. This CDR3 contains 13 residues. Germline CDR1 SGHAT, CDR2 FQNNGV. V lost 0 bases, J lost 5 bases, and 7 bases lay in between. In DNA, the CDR3 is TGTGCCAGCAGCTTAGAAACGCGTTATGGCTACACCTTC. Translating it yields CASSLETRYGYTF.

The V gene is TRBV4-1, the J gene TRBJ2-3, with D perhaps matching TRBD1 (6 bases). The CDR3 has 13 residues. V was shortened by 4 bases and J by 1 base, with 6 bases between the two germline ends. Germline V gene lookup returns CDR1 MGHRA and CDR2 YSYEKL. Written as DNA, the CDR3 is TGCGCCAGCAGCCGACAGGGCACAGATACGCAGTATTTT. It translates to CASSRQGTDTQYF.

The CDR3 DNA follows: TGTGCCAGCAGCGTAGAGGGGGCTGTCACTGAAGCTTTCTTT. Amino acids: CASSVEGAVTEAFF. The J gene is TRBJ1-1, the V gene TRBV9; TRBD1 aligns across 7 bases. The CDR3 has 14 residues. Germline trimming cut 0 bases from V and 4 bases from J; bases unmatched to any gene: 3. Germline V gene lookup returns CDR1 SGDLS and CDR2 YYNGEE. Supplemented by reference TRBV9 and TRBJ1-1, the full variable domain reads DSGVTQTPKHLITATGQRVTLRCSPRSGDLSVYWYQQSLDQGLQFLIQYYNGEERAKGNILERFSAQQFPDLHSELNLSSLELGDSALYFCASSVEGAVTEAFFGQGTRLTVV.

This chain joins TRBV7-3 and TRBJ2-3; the D is unclear. V was clipped by 5 bases and J by 4 bases, with 13 bases between them. Looked up from germline, CDR1 is SGHTA and CDR2 is FQGTGA. CDR3 size: 14 residues. CDR3 DNA sequence: TGTGCCAGCAGCCCATACCAGCAGGCAGATACGCAGTATTTT. This sequence encodes CASSPYQQADTQYF. The entire variable domain, with the rest obtained from reference TRBV7-3 and TRBJ2-3, is as follows: GAGVSQTPSNKVTEKGKYVELRCDPISGHTALYWYRQSLGQGPEFLIYFQGTGAADDSGLPNDRFFAVRPEGSVSTLKIQRTERGDSAVYLCASSPYQQADTQYFGPGTRLTVL.

The V gene is TRBV5-6, the J gene TRBJ1-2; D unresolved. The CDR3 length is 15 residues. Germline CDR1 is SGHDT and CDR2 is YYEEEE. The V end lost 0 bases, the J end lost 6 bases, and 15 bases lay between the germline ends. The CDR3 sequence is CASSLVGRRVDGYTF. In DNA form, the CDR3 reads TGTGCCAGCAGCTTGGTTGGCAGGAGGGTCGATGGCTACACCTTC.